This T cell receptor (beta chain) was identified during a study of OX40 agonist ivuxolimab in advanced cancers. TCRdb's table, derived via immunoSEQ multiplex PCR, lists solely in-frame clones and lacks some. The sample records 65,000 to 85,000 clones, approximately 85% being singletons. The CDR3 runs to 18 residues. The V end lost 1 base, the J end lost 1 base, and 17 bases lay between the germline ends. This sequence was found in an adult with an advanced solid tumor such as melanoma, head and neck, liver or kidney cancer. Specimen: CD4+ or CD8+ T cells sorted from blood, collected in a trial of the OX40 agonist ivuxolimab. The V call is TRBV23-1, the J call TRBJ1-3; D not certain. TRBV23-1 is filed as an ORF, its function uncertain. The CDR3 is CASSQCAAPRRSGNTIYF. DNA of the CDR3: TGCGCCAGCAGTCAATGCGCAGCGCCGAGGAGGTCTGGAAACACCATATATTTT.